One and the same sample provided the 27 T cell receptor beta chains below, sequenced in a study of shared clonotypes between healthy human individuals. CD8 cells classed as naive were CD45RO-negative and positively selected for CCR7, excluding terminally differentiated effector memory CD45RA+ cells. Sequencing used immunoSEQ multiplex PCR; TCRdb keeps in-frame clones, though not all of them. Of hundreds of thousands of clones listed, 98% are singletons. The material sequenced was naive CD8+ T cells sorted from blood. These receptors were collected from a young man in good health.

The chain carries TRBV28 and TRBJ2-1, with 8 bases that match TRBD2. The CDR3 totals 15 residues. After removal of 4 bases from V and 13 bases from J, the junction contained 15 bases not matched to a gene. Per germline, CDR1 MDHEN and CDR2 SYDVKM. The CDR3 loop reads CASSSRNSGIFSQFF. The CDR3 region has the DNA TGTGCCAGCAGTTCTCGGAATAGCGGGATATTCAGCCAGTTCTTC.

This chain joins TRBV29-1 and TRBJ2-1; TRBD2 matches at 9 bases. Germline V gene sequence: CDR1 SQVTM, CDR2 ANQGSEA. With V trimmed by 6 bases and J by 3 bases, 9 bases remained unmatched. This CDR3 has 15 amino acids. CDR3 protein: CSVLTSGNHYNEQFF. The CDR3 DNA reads TGCAGCGTGTTGACTAGCGGAAATCACTACAATGAGCAGTTCTTC.

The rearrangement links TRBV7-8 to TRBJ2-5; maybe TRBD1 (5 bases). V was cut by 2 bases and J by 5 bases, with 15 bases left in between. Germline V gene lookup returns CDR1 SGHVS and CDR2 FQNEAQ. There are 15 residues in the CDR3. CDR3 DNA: TGTGCCAGCAGCTTATTCGCCAGGGTTGATGAGACCCAGTACTTC. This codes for CASSLFARVDETQYF.

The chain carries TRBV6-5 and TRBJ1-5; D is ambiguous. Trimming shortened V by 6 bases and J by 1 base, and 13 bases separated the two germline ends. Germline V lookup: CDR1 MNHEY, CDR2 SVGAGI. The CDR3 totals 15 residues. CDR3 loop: CASSRDMTSNQPQHF. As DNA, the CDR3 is TGTGCCAGCAGCCGAGACATGACCAGCAATCAGCCCCAGCATTTT.

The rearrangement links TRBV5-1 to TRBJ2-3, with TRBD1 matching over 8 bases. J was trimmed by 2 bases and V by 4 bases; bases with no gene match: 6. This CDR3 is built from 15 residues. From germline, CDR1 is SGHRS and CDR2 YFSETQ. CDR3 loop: CASSGGTGLTDTQYF. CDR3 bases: TGCGCCAGCAGCGGGGGGACAGGCCTCACAGATACGCAGTATTTT.

Here the CDR3 DNA reads TGTGCCAGCAGCCCCCCTTTAGTCTTAGCGGGAGCGGCCTACGAGCAGTACTTC. Protein sequence: CASSPPLVLAGAAYEQYF. V and J are TRBV11-3 and TRBJ2-7; 9 bases match TRBD2. There are 18 residues in the CDR3. Germline values: CDR1 SGHNT, CDR2 YENEEA. With V trimmed by 5 bases and J by 2 bases, 16 bases remained unmatched.

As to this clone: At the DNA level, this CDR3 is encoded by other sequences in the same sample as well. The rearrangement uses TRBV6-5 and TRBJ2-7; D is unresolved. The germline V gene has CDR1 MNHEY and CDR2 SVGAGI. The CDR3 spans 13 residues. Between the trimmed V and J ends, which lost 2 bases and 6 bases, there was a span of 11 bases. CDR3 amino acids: CASSYSSGPEQYF. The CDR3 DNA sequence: TGTGCCAGCAGTTACAGTTCCGGGCCCGAGCAGTACTTC.

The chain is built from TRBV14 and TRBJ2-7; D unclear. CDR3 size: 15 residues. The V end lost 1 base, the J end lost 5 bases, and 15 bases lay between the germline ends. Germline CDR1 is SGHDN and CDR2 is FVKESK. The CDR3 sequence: CASSQGLPPKHEQYF. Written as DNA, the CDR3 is TGTGCCAGCAGCCAAGGGCTCCCACCGAAGCACGAGCAGTACTTC.

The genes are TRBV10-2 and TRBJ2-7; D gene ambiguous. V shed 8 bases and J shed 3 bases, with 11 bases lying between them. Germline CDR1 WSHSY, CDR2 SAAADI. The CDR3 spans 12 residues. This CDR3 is CASHKGNYEQYF. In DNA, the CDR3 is TGCGCCAGCCACAAAGGCAACTACGAGCAGTACTTC.

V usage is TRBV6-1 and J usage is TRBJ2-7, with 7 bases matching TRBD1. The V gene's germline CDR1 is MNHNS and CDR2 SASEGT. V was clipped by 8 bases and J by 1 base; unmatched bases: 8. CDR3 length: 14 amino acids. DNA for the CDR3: TGTGCCAGCGGCACAGGGACAGCTTCCTACGAGCAGTACTTC. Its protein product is CASGTGTASYEQYF.

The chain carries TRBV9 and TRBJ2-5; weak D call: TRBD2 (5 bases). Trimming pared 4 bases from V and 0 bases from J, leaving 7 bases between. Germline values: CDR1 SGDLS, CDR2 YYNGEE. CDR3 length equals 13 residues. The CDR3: CASSPGYQETQYF. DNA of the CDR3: TGTGCCAGCAGCCCGGGGTACCAAGAGACCCAGTACTTC. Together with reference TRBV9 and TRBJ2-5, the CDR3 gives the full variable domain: DSGVTQTPKHLITATGQRVTLRCSPRSGDLSVYWYQQSLDQGLQFLIQYYNGEERAKGNILERFSAQQFPDLHSELNLSSLELGDSALYFCASSPGYQETQYFGPGTRLLVL.

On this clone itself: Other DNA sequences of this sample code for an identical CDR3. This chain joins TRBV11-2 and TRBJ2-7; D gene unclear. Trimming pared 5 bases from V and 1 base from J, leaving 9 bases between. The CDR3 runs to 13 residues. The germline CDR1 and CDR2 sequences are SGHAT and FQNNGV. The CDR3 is CASSPPGSYEQYF. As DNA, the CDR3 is TGTGCCAGCAGCCCCCCTGGGTCCTACGAGCAGTACTTC.

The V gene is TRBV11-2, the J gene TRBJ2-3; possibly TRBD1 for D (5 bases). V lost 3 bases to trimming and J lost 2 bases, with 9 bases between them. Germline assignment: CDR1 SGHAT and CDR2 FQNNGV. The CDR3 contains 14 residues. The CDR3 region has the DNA TGTGCCAGCAGCTTTTCCAGGGCCACAGATACGCAGTATTTT. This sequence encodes CASSFSRATDTQYF.

This CDR3 reads CASSNFGRDEQYF. CDR3 nucleotides: TGTGCCAGCAGCAACTTCGGGAGAGACGAGCAGTACTTC. The rearrangement uses TRBV21-1 and TRBJ2-7; TRBD2 is the table's D call, not checked against the DNA. TRBV21-1 is an annotated pseudogene. The CDR3 runs 13 residues.

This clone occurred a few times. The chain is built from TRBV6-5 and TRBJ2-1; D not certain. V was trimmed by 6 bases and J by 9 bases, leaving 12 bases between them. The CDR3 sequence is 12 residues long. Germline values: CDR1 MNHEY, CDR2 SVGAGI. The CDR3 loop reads CASSPDLAEQFF. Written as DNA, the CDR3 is TGTGCCAGCAGCCCGGACCTCGCTGAGCAGTTCTTC.

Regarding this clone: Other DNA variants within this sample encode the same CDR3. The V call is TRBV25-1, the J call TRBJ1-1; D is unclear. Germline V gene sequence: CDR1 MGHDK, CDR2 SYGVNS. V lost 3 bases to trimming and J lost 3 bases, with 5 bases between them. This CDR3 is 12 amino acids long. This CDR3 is CASSDRYTEAFF. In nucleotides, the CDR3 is TGTGCCAGCAGTGACCGATACACTGAAGCTTTCTTT.

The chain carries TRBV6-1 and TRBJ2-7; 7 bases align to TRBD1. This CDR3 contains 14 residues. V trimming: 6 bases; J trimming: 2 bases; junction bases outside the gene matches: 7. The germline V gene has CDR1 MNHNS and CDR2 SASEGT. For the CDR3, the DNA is TGTGCCAGCAGCGAACAGGGGTTTACCTACGAGCAGTACTTC. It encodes CASSEQGFTYEQYF.

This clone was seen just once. The CDR3 here is CSVEGLLAGDAYEQYF. As DNA, the CDR3 is TGCAGCGTTGAAGGTCTTCTAGCGGGAGATGCCTACGAGCAGTACTTC. The chain is built from TRBV29-1 and TRBJ2-7; 10 bases match TRBD2. This CDR3 comprises 16 residues. Germline lookup yields CDR1 SQVTM and CDR2 ANQGSEA. Unmatched junction bases numbered 8, after V lost 1 base and J lost 2 bases.

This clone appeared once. The CDR3 nucleotides are TGCAGCGTTGAACAGGGCCAAAACACTGAAGCTTTCTTT. Translation gives CSVEQGQNTEAFF. The rearrangement joins TRBV29-1 to TRBJ1-1; D might be TRBD1 (5 bases). Between the trimmed V and J ends, which lost 2 bases and 2 bases, there was a span of 9 bases. Germline CDR1 and CDR2: SQVTM and ANQGSEA. This CDR3 contains 13 residues.

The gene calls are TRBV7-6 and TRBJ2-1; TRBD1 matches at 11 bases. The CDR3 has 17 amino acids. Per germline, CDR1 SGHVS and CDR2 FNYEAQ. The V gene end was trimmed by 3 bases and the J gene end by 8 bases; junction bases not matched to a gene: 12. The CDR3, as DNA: TGTGCCAGCAGCTTCCTAGGACAGGGGGCGGTTCGTCATGAGCAGTTCTTC. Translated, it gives CASSFLGQGAVRHEQFF.

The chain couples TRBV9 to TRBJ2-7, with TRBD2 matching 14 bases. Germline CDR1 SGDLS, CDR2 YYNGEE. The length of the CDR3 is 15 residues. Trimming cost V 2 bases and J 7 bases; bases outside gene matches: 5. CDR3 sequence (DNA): TGTGCCAGCAGCGTCGGGACTAGCGGGAGTGGTGAGCAGTACTTC. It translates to CASSVGTSGSGEQYF.

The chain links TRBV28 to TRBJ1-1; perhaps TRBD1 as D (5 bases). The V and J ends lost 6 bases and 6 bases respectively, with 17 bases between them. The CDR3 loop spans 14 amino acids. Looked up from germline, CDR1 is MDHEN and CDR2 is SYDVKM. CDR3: CASSRGWGNPEAFF. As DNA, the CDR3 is TGTGCCAGCAGCCGCGGGTGGGGCAATCCTGAAGCTTTCTTT.

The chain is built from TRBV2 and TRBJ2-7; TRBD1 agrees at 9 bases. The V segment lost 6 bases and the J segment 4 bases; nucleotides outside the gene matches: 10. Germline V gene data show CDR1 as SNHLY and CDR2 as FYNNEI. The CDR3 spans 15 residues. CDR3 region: CASSSRTGELYEQYF. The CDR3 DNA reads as TGTGCCAGCAGCAGCCGGACAGGGGAATTATACGAGCAGTACTTC.

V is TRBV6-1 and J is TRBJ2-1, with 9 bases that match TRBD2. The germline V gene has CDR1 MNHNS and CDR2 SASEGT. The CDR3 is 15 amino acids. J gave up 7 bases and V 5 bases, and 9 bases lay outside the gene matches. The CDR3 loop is CASSSTGLASNEQFF. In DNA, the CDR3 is TGTGCCAGCAGTTCGACGGGACTAGCTTCGAATGAGCAGTTCTTC.

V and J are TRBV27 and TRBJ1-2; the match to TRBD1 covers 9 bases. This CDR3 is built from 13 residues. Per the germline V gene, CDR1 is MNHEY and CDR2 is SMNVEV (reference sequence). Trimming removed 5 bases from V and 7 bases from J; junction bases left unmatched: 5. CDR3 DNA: TGTGCCAGCAGTATGGGACAGGGTCGTGGCTACACCTTC. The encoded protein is CASSMGQGRGYTF.

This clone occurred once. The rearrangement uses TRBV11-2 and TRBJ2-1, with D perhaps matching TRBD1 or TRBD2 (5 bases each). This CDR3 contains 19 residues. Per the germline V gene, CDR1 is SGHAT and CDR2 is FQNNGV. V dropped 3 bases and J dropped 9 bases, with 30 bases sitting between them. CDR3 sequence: CASSFGWGTPGLSSREQFF. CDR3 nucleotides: TGTGCCAGCAGCTTTGGGTGGGGGACGCCGGGTTTGAGTTCCCGTGAGCAGTTCTTC. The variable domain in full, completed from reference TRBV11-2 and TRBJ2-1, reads EAGVAQSPRYKIIEKRQSVAFWCNPISGHATLYWYQQILGQGPKLLIQFQNNGVVDDSQLPKDRFSAERLKGVDSTLKIQPAKLEDSAVYLCASSFGWGTPGLSSREQFFGPGTRLTVL.

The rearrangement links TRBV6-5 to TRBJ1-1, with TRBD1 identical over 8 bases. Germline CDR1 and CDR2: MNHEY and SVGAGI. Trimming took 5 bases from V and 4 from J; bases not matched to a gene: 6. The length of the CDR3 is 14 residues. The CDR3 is CASSRTGRRTEAFF. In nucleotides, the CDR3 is TGTGCCAGCAGTCGGACAGGGAGGCGCACTGAAGCTTTCTTT.